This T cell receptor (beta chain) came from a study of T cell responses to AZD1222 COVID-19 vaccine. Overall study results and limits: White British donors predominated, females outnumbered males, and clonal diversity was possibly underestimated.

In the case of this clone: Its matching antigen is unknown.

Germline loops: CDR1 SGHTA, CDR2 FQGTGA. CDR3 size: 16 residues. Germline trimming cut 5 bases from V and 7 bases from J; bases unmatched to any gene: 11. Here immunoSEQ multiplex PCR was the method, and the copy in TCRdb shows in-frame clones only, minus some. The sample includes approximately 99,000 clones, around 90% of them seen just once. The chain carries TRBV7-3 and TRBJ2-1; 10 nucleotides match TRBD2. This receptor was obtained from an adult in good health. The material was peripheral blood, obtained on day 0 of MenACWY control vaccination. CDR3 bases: TGTGCCAGCAGCGCCTCAGCGGGGGGGACTCAGAATGAGCAGTTCTTC. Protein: CASSASAGGTQNEQFF.